This is a list of T cell receptor beta chains from one sample in a study of T cell responses to AZD1222 COVID-19 vaccine. The data were produced by immunoSEQ multiplex PCR, yet TCRdb's version contains in-frame clones alone and is incomplete. The repertoire holds around 200,000 clones, around 90% seen once, with roughly 0.99% in the top ten. The specimen comprised peripheral blood, sampled on day 0 of AZD1222 vaccination. The receptors were gathered from an adult in good health. The conserved cysteine and the conserved F or W are not part of the CDR3 here.

V gene	J gene	CDR3 protein
TRBV9	TRBJ2-1	ASSVGTADEQF
TRBV3-1/TRBV3-2	TRBJ2-2	ASTGRGGELF
TRBV3-1/TRBV3-2	TRBJ1-6	ASSQEAGGGSPLH
TRBV5-6	TRBJ2-7	ASSLNSYEQY
TRBV19	TRBJ1-3	ASSTPTGAYGNTIY
TRBV7-8	TRBJ2-2	ASSLGELF
TRBV28	TRBJ1-1	ASTLPLNTEAF
TRBV27	TRBJ2-7	ASSRDRLTYEQY
TRBV6-5	TRBJ2-7	ASSRTGNYEQY
TRBV12-3/TRBV12-4	TRBJ2-5	ASSSRQETQY
TRBV29-1	TRBJ1-2	SVVPEGGYGYT
TRBV7-2	TRBJ2-7	ASRESPGMFDEQY
TRBV7-3	NA	ASSPEQGNYEQY
TRBV7-9	TRBJ1-1	ASSSLQGAGTEAF
TRBV7-3	TRBJ1-1	ASSLRENTEAF